This TCR beta chain was recovered during a study of T cell responses to AZD1222 COVID-19 vaccine. Findings and caveats of the study: Across the whole spike, CD4 TCRs peaked at regions 160-218 and 743-854. A mostly white British donor set with more females was recruited, and clonal diversity was possibly underestimated. Rises in breadth and depth of Spike-specific TCRs came after two AZD1222 doses.

With respect to this clone: Its cognate antigen is unknown.

Using immunoSEQ multiplex PCR, the repertoire was profiled, and TCRdb retains in-frame clones only, with some absent. This table holds over 70,000 clones, about 90% found once. Trimming shortened V by 6 bases and J by 0 bases, and 12 bases separated the two germline ends. Germline-derived CDR1 and CDR2 are SNHLY and FYNNEI. This CDR3 has 15 amino acids. This sequence was found in an adult in good health. The chain recombines TRBV2 with TRBJ2-1; D perhaps matches TRBD1 (6 bases). The sequenced sample was peripheral blood, obtained on day 0 of MenACWY control vaccination. DNA for the CDR3: TGTGCCAGCAGGGGGACACCCAGCTCCTACAATGAGCAGTTCTTC. It translates to CASRGTPSSYNEQFF.